This T cell receptor beta chain was sequenced for a study of T cells in Graves' hyperthyroidism and ophthalmopathy. Study-wide results and limits: In the blood, most expanded thyroid clonotypes above 0.001 appeared as well. Ophthalmopathy, as predicted by the model, came a median roughly 6.8 months after the prediction.

TCR beta CDR3 sequences were amplified from RNA transcripts. The primer set for the first-round RT-PCR of the TCR CDR3 was HTBI. TCRdb recomputed calls from the multiplex PCR reads with MiXCR, one row per CDR3 protein. Among 45,000 to 55,000 distinct CDR3 sequences listed, less than 65% were seen once. A word on this clonotype: Antigen specificity is unknown.

The germline V and J ends were trimmed by 7 bases and 2 bases, with 3 bases remaining between them. Germline V lookup: CDR1 SQVTM, CDR2 ANQGSEA. The CDR3 extends over 9 amino acids. Patients counted as stable if ophthalmopathy did not develop within 18 months. Not enrolled were patients with uncontrolled infection, other autoimmune disease, pregnancy or lactation. The TCR sequence derives from a man aged 18 to 29 with Graves' hyperthyroidism. V and J are TRBV29-1 and TRBJ2-7, with D uncertain. Sequencing used peripheral blood or thyroid tissue (not recorded which). The CDR3 nucleotides are TGCAGCGGGACCTACGAGCAGTACTTC. Its protein product is CSGTYEQYF.